Below, 22 T cell receptor beta chains from the same sample are listed, as sequenced in a study of T-cell reconstitution after alpha-beta-depleted transplantation in children. Library preparation (for TCRbeta) was performed with unique molecular identifiers. TCRdb ran MiXCR on the PCR reads and lists one entry per CDR3 protein. The data hold about 610,000 distinct CDR3 sequences, with approximately 10% observed a single time. Specimen: PBMCs from the stem cell graft donor, collected from the stem cell graft. These receptors all come from a human donor who donated a stem cell graft to a child with acute myeloid leukemia.

Only a few counts were recorded for this clonotype. The CDR3 loop is CASSLQGRTQYF. As DNA, the CDR3 is TGTGCCAGCAGTTTGCAGGGGCGGACCCAGTACTTC. This chain joins TRBV28 and TRBJ2-5, with a possible D match to TRBD1 (6 bases). Germline lookup yields CDR1 MDHEN and CDR2 SYDVKM. Trimming cost V 3 bases and J 7 bases, with 9 bases left between them. The CDR3 spans 12 residues.

Concerning this clonotype: Compared with germline, one end of the junction differs, possibly owing to a read error. The rearrangement links TRBV7-9 to TRBJ2-4; D is uncertain. Germline V lookup: CDR1 SEHNR, CDR2 FQNEAQ (reference sequence). This CDR3 comprises 15 residues. This CDR3 is CASSLVSSAKNIQCF. The CDR3, as DNA: TGTGCCAGCAGCTTAGTGTCTTCAGCCAAAAACATTCAGTGCTTC.

The chain couples TRBV7-9 to TRBJ2-5; 7 nucleotides align to TRBD1. J was trimmed by 4 bases and V by 1 base; bases with no gene match: 6. The V gene's germline CDR1 is SEHNR and CDR2 FQNEAQ (reference sequence). The CDR3 length is 15 residues. CDR3: CASSLGDREGETQYF. The CDR3 DNA reads as TGTGCCAGCAGCTTAGGAGACAGGGAAGGAGAGACCCAGTACTTC.

This clonotype was picked up a small number of times. The V and J genes are TRBV27 and TRBJ2-7, with TRBD1 matching 11 bases. Germline V gene data show CDR1 as MNHEY and CDR2 as SMNVEV (reference sequence). This CDR3 region has 18 residues. V shed 6 bases, J shed 5 bases, and the junction held 18 bases outside the gene matches. The chain's CDR3 is CASRFTGTGGWREHEQYF. The CDR3, as DNA: TGTGCCAGCAGGTTCACCGGGACAGGGGGTTGGCGGGAGCACGAGCAGTACTTC.

The chain uses TRBV5-4 and TRBJ2-2, with 8 nucleotides matching TRBD2. The CDR3 runs to 15 residues. Per the germline V gene, CDR1 is SGHNT and CDR2 is YYREEE (reference sequence). The trim removed 4 bases at V and 2 bases at J, leaving 4 bases unmatched. The CDR3 here is CASSELAENTGELFF. As DNA, the CDR3 is TGTGCCAGCAGCGAACTAGCGGAAAACACCGGGGAGCTGTTTTTT.

This clonotype showed up many times. The rearrangement links TRBV29-1 to TRBJ2-2, with TRBD1 identical over 7 bases. The CDR3 has 13 amino acids. Germline V gene lookup returns CDR1 SQVTM and CDR2 ANQGSEA. V lost 3 bases and J lost 4; bases outside the gene matches: 2. The CDR3 loop is CSVDGQVTGELFF. CDR3 nucleotide sequence: TGCAGCGTTGATGGACAGGTCACCGGGGAGCTGTTTTTT.

This chain joins TRBV29-1 and TRBJ2-1; 7 bases agree with TRBD2. CDR1 is SQVTM, CDR2 ANQGSEA, per germline. This CDR3 contains 15 residues. Losses at the gene ends were 3 bases for V and 7 bases for J; bases not matched to a gene: 12. CDR3 bases: TGCAGCGTTGATGGGGCGAGGGAGGGGAGAAATGAGCAGTTCTTC. It encodes CSVDGAREGRNEQFF.

There are many counts of this clonotype. This chain connects TRBV29-1 to TRBJ2-7; the match to TRBD1 covers 10 bases. CDR1 and CDR2 (germline): SQVTM, ANQGSEA. V dropped 5 bases and J dropped 2; count of bases not matched to a gene: 3. This CDR3 contains 13 residues. For the CDR3, the DNA is TGCAGCGTTTCAGGGACAGGGGCCTACGAGCAGTACTTC. It encodes CSVSGTGAYEQYF.

This clonotype was seen more than once but under ten times. This chain links TRBV28 with TRBJ2-1, with 12 bases lining up with TRBD2. The CDR3 covers 13 residues. Germline values: CDR1 MDHEN, CDR2 SYDVKM. Germline trimming cut 11 bases from V and 7 bases from J; bases unmatched to any gene: 6. CDR3 sequence: CAARTSGINEQFF. CDR3 nucleotide sequence: TGTGCCGCAAGGACTAGCGGGATAAATGAGCAGTTCTTC.

A note on this clonotype: This sequence may be a read error, since a much larger clone differs from it by one base. This CDR3 is missing its conserved last phenylalanine or tryptophan, likely due to a read error. This chain links TRBV12-3 or TRBV12-4 with TRBJ2-1, with TRBD2 as a possible D gene (6 bases). With 5 bases removed from V and 5 bases from J, the gap between germline ends came to 16 bases. The CDR3 contains 15 residues. The DNA of the CDR3 is TGTGCCAGCAGTCCCAAGCGGGCGACCGACAATGAGCAGTTCTGC. Translating gives CASSPKRATDNEQFC.

This clonotype has a handful of counts. The V call is TRBV5-5, the J call TRBJ2-7; unclear D gene. V lost 1 base and J lost 7, with 18 bases in between. The CDR3 has 15 residues. The V gene's germline CDR1 is SGHKS and CDR2 YYEKEE (reference sequence). Written as DNA, the CDR3 is TGTGCCAGCAGCTTGAGAAGCACCGAGGCTTGGGAGCAGTACTTC. This translates into CASSLRSTEAWEQYF.

This clonotype was counted between two and nine times. The chain is built from TRBV12-3 or TRBV12-4 and TRBJ1-2, with D possibly being TRBD1 (6 bases). Trimming stripped 3 bases from V and 8 bases from J, with 10 bases between. The CDR3 extends over 12 amino acids. CDR3 region: CASSFSGDGYTF. Written as DNA, the CDR3 is TGTGCCAGCAGTTTTTCAGGGGACGGCTACACCTTC.

The table lists this clonotype with many counts. The rearrangement joins TRBV10-3 to TRBJ2-3; TRBD1 matches 8 bases. V lost 4 bases to trimming and J lost 6 bases; unmatched junction nucleotides: 0. Germline values: CDR1 ENHRY, CDR2 SYGVKD. The CDR3 is 12 amino acids. CDR3 protein: CAISGQGDTQYF. CDR3 coding DNA: TGTGCCATCAGTGGACAGGGGGATACGCAGTATTTT.

This clonotype has only a few counts. The chain combines TRBV29-1 with TRBJ1-5; 8 nucleotides match TRBD1. Germline V gene sequence: CDR1 SQVTM, CDR2 ANQGSEA. The CDR3 totals 12 residues. Trimming removed 7 bases from V and 11 bases from J; junction bases left unmatched: 10. The CDR3 sequence: CSARDRSGTQHF. DNA of the CDR3: TGCAGCGCACGGGACAGGAGTGGGACCCAGCATTTT. Using reference TRBV29-1 and TRBJ1-5 for the parts outside the CDR3, the full variable domain is SAVISQKPSRDICQRGTSLTIQCQVDSQVTMMFWYRQQPGQSLTLIATANQGSEATYESGFVIDKFPISRPNLTFSTLTVSNMSPEDSSIYLCSARDRSGTQHFGDGTRLSIL.

V usage is TRBV12-3 or TRBV12-4 and J usage is TRBJ2-3; TRBD2 aligns across 8 bases. V was clipped by 8 bases and J by 2 bases; unmatched bases: 6. There are 14 residues in the CDR3. CDR3 coding DNA: TGTGCCAGCGCTTTTAGCGGGACCACAGATACGCAGTATTTT. Protein sequence: CASAFSGTTDTQYF.

This clonotype came up a few times. This chain uses TRBV9 with TRBJ1-1; D remains unclear. Trimming left V 0 bases short and J 1 base short, with 7 bases between. This CDR3 has 14 amino acids. Germline V gene sequence: CDR1 SGDLS, CDR2 YYNGEE. The CDR3 loop is CASSVGAANTEAFF. The CDR3 DNA reads TGTGCCAGCAGCGTAGGTGCGGCGAACACTGAAGCTTTCTTT.

This clonotype has just a few counts. The J gene is TRBJ2-7, the V gene TRBV27; D possibly corresponds to TRBD1 (6 bases). The V gene's germline CDR1 is MNHEY and CDR2 SMNVEV (reference sequence). CDR3 length equals 14 residues. V lost 5 bases, J lost 7 bases, and 18 bases lay in between. This chain's CDR3 is CASSTNPTGREQYF. CDR3 bases: TGTGCCAGCAGTACCAACCCTACAGGGAGAGAGCAGTACTTC.

This clonotype was counted only a few times. This chain links TRBV28 with TRBJ2-5; D is possibly TRBD1 (5 bases). This CDR3 spans 14 amino acids. Trimming removed 5 bases at V and 1 base at J, with 11 bases between. CDR1 and CDR2 (germline): MDHEN, SYDVKM. The CDR3 bases are TGTGCCAGCAGTCGCCCCAGGGCCCAAGAGACCCAGTACTTC. Translated: CASSRPRAQETQYF.

The gene calls are TRBV29-1 and TRBJ2-1, with 9 nucleotides matching TRBD1. V shed 7 bases and J 4 bases; nucleotides not matched to a gene: 8. The CDR3 is 14 residues long. CDR1 is SQVTM, CDR2 ANQGSEA, per germline. In DNA form, the CDR3 reads TGCAGCGCACCACAGGGGGCGTCGTACAATGAGCAGTTCTTC. Residues: CSAPQGASYNEQFF.

This clonotype has a count of ten or more. This rearrangement joins TRBV28 to TRBJ2-1, with a weak D call TRBD1 (5 bases). The germline V gene has CDR1 MDHEN and CDR2 SYDVKM. The V gene lost 6 bases and the J gene lost 0 bases, with 9 bases spanning the gap. The CDR3 covers 14 residues. The CDR3 is CASRDSHSYNEQFF. As DNA, the CDR3 is TGTGCCAGCAGAGACAGTCACTCCTACAATGAGCAGTTCTTC.

The CDR3 nucleotides are TGTGCCAGCAGCTTAGAGGGACAGGGAAGCTCTGGAAACACCATATATTTT. Its translation is CASSLEGQGSSGNTIYF. The chain uses TRBV11-2 and TRBJ1-3; the match to TRBD1 covers 9 bases. V shed 0 bases, J shed 0 bases, and the junction held 3 bases outside the gene matches. CDR3 size: 17 residues. CDR1 and CDR2 from the germline V gene are SGHAT and FQNNGV.

This clonotype was seen a few times. The chain joins TRBV7-2 to TRBJ1-1; D may be TRBD1 (5 bases). Germline CDR1 is SGHTA and CDR2 is FQGNSA. Trimming left V 2 bases short and J 7 bases short, with 14 bases between. The CDR3 length is 14 residues. This CDR3 reads CASSLITRQGEAFF. CDR3 sequence (DNA): TGTGCCAGCAGCTTAATTACTCGGCAGGGTGAAGCTTTCTTT.